Below are 3 T cell receptor beta chains sequenced from a single sample in a study of cytomegalovirus exposure and HLA in healthy donors. The table came from immunoSEQ multiplex PCR; TCRdb's copy has only in-frame clones and leaves some out. Of 59,000 or so clones detected, 89% appear once; the ten largest clones hold around 16%. Sequences were obtained from PBMCs. The receptors were sampled from a woman younger than 35 in good health and CMV-seronegative.

This clone was seen at least ten times. V is TRBV14 and J is TRBJ1-2; D possibly corresponds to TRBD1 (6 bases). This CDR3 contains 14 residues. Germline V gene data show CDR1 as SGHDN and CDR2 as FVKESK. V lost 2 bases to trimming and J lost 4 bases, with 11 bases between them. CDR3 residues: CASSQQGRFYGYTF. DNA for the CDR3: TGTGCCAGCAGCCAACAGGGGAGATTCTATGGCTACACCTTC.

The gene calls are TRBV13 and TRBJ2-7, with a weak D call TRBD1 (7 bases). V was cut by 3 bases and J by 4 bases, with 34 bases left in between. CDR1 is PRHDT, CDR2 FYEKMQ, per germline (reference sequence). The CDR3 loop spans 21 amino acids. This chain's CDR3 is CASSFRGANRGSVSGRYEQYF. CDR3 bases: TGTGCCAGCAGCTTTAGGGGGGCGAACAGGGGAAGTGTTTCGGGGAGATACGAGCAGTACTTC.

The chain uses TRBV27 and TRBJ2-7; possible D gene TRBD2, 6 bases. Trimming removed 2 bases from V and 4 bases from J, with 15 bases in between. Germline V lookup: CDR1 MNHEY, CDR2 SMNVEV (reference sequence). The CDR3 runs to 15 residues. This chain's CDR3 is CASSLKTGARYEQYF. The CDR3 DNA follows: TGTGCCAGCAGTTTAAAGACGGGAGCCCGGTACGAGCAGTACTTC.